Each of the 22 T cell receptor beta chains below was sequenced from the same sample in a study of T cell repertoires in cytomegalovirus infection. TCRdb itself ran the reads through MiXCR, one entry per CDR3 protein. The sample holds some 500,000 distinct CDR3 sequences, over 35% seen once. The antigens of these receptors remain unknown. Sequencing was performed on cultured PBMCs, taken from culture after CMV antigen stimulation. These receptors all stem from a human donor in good health (CMV status not recorded). Some clones in this sample may be carry-over from other donors' samples.

The chain couples TRBV7-2 to TRBJ2-1; tentatively, D is TRBD1 or TRBD2 (6 bases each). V dropped 8 bases and J dropped 4 bases, with 15 bases sitting between them. Germline V gene data show CDR1 as SGHTA and CDR2 as FQGNSA. The length of the CDR3 is 14 residues. CDR3 region: CASLFRGAYNEQFF. The DNA of the CDR3 is TGTGCCAGCCTTTTTAGGGGGGCTTACAATGAGCAGTTCTTC.

The chain joins TRBV7-8 to TRBJ2-2; a weak D match, TRBD1 (6 bases). Germline values: CDR1 SGHVS, CDR2 FQNEAQ. This CDR3 spans 20 amino acids. V lost 5 bases to trimming and J lost 1 base, with 26 bases between them. CDR3 nucleotides: TGTGCCAGCAGCCCCTTGGACAGACGAACCGTTTACGAGAACACCGGGGAGCTGTTTTTT. Translating it yields CASSPLDRRTVYENTGELFF.

The chain is built from TRBV27 and TRBJ1-3; D gene uncertain. From germline, CDR1 is MNHEY and CDR2 SMNVEV (reference sequence). Trimming took off 0 bases at V and 0 bases at J, with 6 bases between the two ends. There are 15 residues in the CDR3. CDR3 nucleotides: TGTGCCAGCAGTTTATCGGGCATCTCTGGAAACACCATATATTTT. Its translation is CASSLSGISGNTIYF.

This clonotype was seen a handful of times. J is TRBJ2-7 and V is TRBV7-2; 7 bases line up with TRBD1. Trimming at V came to 5 bases and at J to 3 bases, leaving 7 bases not matched to a gene. Germline V gives CDR1 SGHTA, CDR2 FQGNSA. This CDR3 comprises 14 residues. CDR3 region: CASSIYRGNYEQYF. CDR3 bases: TGTGCCAGCAGCATCTACAGGGGAAACTACGAGCAGTACTTC.

This clonotype came up a few times. V is TRBV7-8 and J is TRBJ2-3; 8 bases map to TRBD2. The CDR3 contains 16 residues. The V segment lost 4 bases and the J segment 2 bases; nucleotides outside the gene matches: 8. The V gene's germline CDR1 is SGHVS and CDR2 FQNEAQ. CDR3 loop: CASSWSLAEYTDTQYF. The CDR3 DNA reads TGTGCCAGCAGCTGGTCACTAGCGGAGTACACAGATACGCAGTATTTT. Looking up the rest from reference TRBV7-8 and TRBJ2-3 gives the full variable domain: GAGVSQSPRYKVAKRGQDVALRCDPISGHVSLFWYQQALGQGPEFLTYFQNEAQLDKSGLPSDRFFAERPEGSVSTLKIQRTQQEDSAVYLCASSWSLAEYTDTQYFGPGTRLTVL.

The chain couples TRBV12-3 or TRBV12-4 to TRBJ2-3; 7 bases agree with TRBD2. This CDR3 is built from 15 residues. V shed 6 bases, J shed 0 bases, and the junction held 6 bases outside the gene matches. The chain's CDR3 is CASSRGGGSTDTQYF. The CDR3 DNA follows: TGTGCCAGCAGCCGTGGGGGGGGGAGCACAGATACGCAGTATTTT.

As DNA, the CDR3 is TGTGCCAGCAGCCAAGATCGAGTTGGGACAACCTTCTACGAGCAGTACTTC. Protein sequence: CASSQDRVGTTFYEQYF. V is TRBV4-2 and J is TRBJ2-7; D possibly corresponds to TRBD1 (6 bases). The V end lost 0 bases, the J end lost 3 bases, and 18 bases lay between the germline ends. CDR3 size: 17 residues. CDR1 and CDR2 (germline): LGHNA, YNFKEQ.

This clonotype was picked up a small number of times. V and J are TRBV7-9 and TRBJ2-3, with no clear D. In germline, CDR1 is SEHNR, CDR2 FQNEAQ (reference sequence). The ends were cut back, 5 bases at V and 6 bases at J, with 12 bases in the middle. The CDR3 is 13 residues long. CDR3 nucleotide sequence: TGTGCCAGCAGCCTAACAATTGCGGATACGCAGTATTTT. This codes for CASSLTIADTQYF.

Details on this clonotype: A junction end diverges from the germline sequence, so it may reflect a read error. The chain uses TRBV6-1 and TRBJ1-5, with 8 positions matching TRBD1. CDR1 and CDR2 (germline): MNHNS, SASEGT. CDR3 length: 13 residues. The CDR3 DNA is TGTGCCGGCAGGGGGCTTAGCAATCAGCCCCAGCATTTT. It codes for CAGRGLSNQPQHF.

A few counts support this clonotype. The chain employs TRBV10-3 and TRBJ1-1; possible D gene TRBD1, 5 bases. The CDR3 is 14 residues long. V was pared by 2 bases and J by 2 bases, with 9 bases between. The germline CDR1 and CDR2 sequences are ENHRY and SYGVKD. In DNA form, the CDR3 reads TGTGCCATCAGTGAGAGGGGAAATAACACTGAAGCTTTCTTT. Translated: CAISERGNNTEAFF.

The rearrangement uses TRBV4-1 and TRBJ2-7; 8 nucleotides agree with TRBD1. The V segment lost 1 base and the J segment 7 bases; nucleotides outside the gene matches: 6. The CDR3 spans 14 residues. Germline lookup yields CDR1 MGHRA and CDR2 YSYEKL. The CDR3 region has the DNA TGCGCCAGCAGCCAAGCGACAGGGGCGGTGGAGCAGTACTTC. This codes for CASSQATGAVEQYF.

This clonotype turned up a few times. The chain carries TRBV7-2 and TRBJ2-7, with D tentatively TRBD1 (5 bases). CDR1 and CDR2 (germline): SGHTA, FQGNSA. The CDR3 contains 14 residues. Trimming cost V 4 bases and J 4 bases, with 14 bases left between them. The CDR3 spells CASSSRVSGYEQYF. For the CDR3, the DNA is TGTGCCAGCAGCTCCAGGGTATCTGGGTACGAGCAGTACTTC. The full variable domain, with the rest looked up from reference TRBV7-2 and TRBJ2-7, is GAGVSQSPSNKVTEKGKDVELRCDPISGHTALYWYRQSLGQGLEFLIYFQGNSAPDKSGLPSDRFSAERTGGSVSTLTIQRTQQEDSAVYLCASSSRVSGYEQYFGPGTRLTVT.

CDR3: CASSTPGGEKLFF. The CDR3, as DNA: TGTGCCAGCAGTACCCCGGGGGGGGAAAAACTGTTTTTT. This chain links TRBV12-3 or TRBV12-4 with TRBJ1-4, with D possibly being TRBD1 (5 bases). V lost 5 bases and J 8 bases, leaving 12 bases between the germline ends. This CDR3 spans 13 amino acids.

The rearrangement joins TRBV20-1 to TRBJ2-3; tentatively, D is TRBD2 (7 bases). The length of the CDR3 is 14 residues. Trimming cost V 6 bases and J 9 bases, with 22 bases left between them. The germline CDR1 and CDR2 sequences are DFQATT and SNEGSKA (reference sequence). In DNA form, the CDR3 reads TGCAGTGCCCGGGGCGGGGGCACCGCCGCAACGCAGTATTTT. This translates into CSARGGGTAATQYF.

This chain's CDR3 is CASSQEPGTDNEKLFF. The CDR3 DNA reads TGCGCCAGCAGCCAAGAACCCGGGACGGATAATGAAAAACTGTTTTTT. V is TRBV4-1 and J is TRBJ1-4; D might be TRBD1 (5 bases). CDR1 is MGHRA and CDR2 is YSYEKL in the germline V gene. Trimming pared 0 bases from V and 4 bases from J, leaving 12 bases between. CDR3 size: 16 residues.

The chain carries TRBV12-3 or TRBV12-4 and TRBJ2-3, with TRBD2 matching over 10 bases. This CDR3 spans 16 amino acids. With V trimmed by 5 bases and J by 2 bases, 7 bases remained unmatched. The CDR3 region has the DNA TGTGCCAGCAGTCTTAGACTAGCGGGTCACACAGATACGCAGTATTTT. The encoded protein is CASSLRLAGHTDTQYF.

The chain has TRBV12-3 or TRBV12-4 and TRBJ1-4, with D uncertain. CDR3 length equals 14 residues. V lost 3 bases, J lost 4 bases, and 9 bases lay in between. The CDR3, as DNA: TGTGCCAGCAGTTTTGCCGAACATAATGAAAAACTGTTTTTT. Amino acids: CASSFAEHNEKLFF.

This clonotype appeared many times. The genes are TRBV7-2 and TRBJ2-7, with 7 bases matching TRBD1. Germline CDR1 reads SGHTA; CDR2 reads FQGNSA. Germline trimming cut 5 bases from V and 3 bases from J; bases unmatched to any gene: 7. The length of the CDR3 is 14 residues. The CDR3 nucleotides are TGTGCCAGCAGCCTGACGGGACAGAACTACGAGCAGTACTTC. This encodes CASSLTGQNYEQYF. The full variable domain, completed using reference TRBV7-2 and TRBJ2-7, is GAGVSQSPSNKVTEKGKDVELRCDPISGHTALYWYRQSLGQGLEFLIYFQGNSAPDKSGLPSDRFSAERTGGSVSTLTIQRTQQEDSAVYLCASSLTGQNYEQYFGPGTRLTVT.

This clonotype was seen only once. The chain employs TRBV4-2 and TRBJ2-1; D call uncertain. The germline gives CDR1 LGHNA, CDR2 YNFKEQ. V was shortened by 4 bases and J by 6 bases, with 13 bases between the two germline ends. The CDR3 is 14 residues long. The CDR3 spells CASSPKGSLNEQFF. The CDR3 bases are TGTGCCAGCAGCCCAAAGGGATCCCTCAATGAGCAGTTCTTC.

This sequence joins TRBV5-4 and TRBJ2-1; weak D call: TRBD1 (6 bases). Germline CDR1 reads SGHNT; CDR2 reads YYREEE (reference sequence). The CDR3 totals 16 residues. The V gene lost 0 bases and the J gene lost 6 bases, with 16 bases spanning the gap. The CDR3 region is CASSLGGRPTANEQFF. The DNA of the CDR3 is TGTGCCAGCAGCTTGGGGGGGCGTCCGACCGCCAATGAGCAGTTCTTC.

The J gene is TRBJ2-7, the V gene TRBV19; possible D gene TRBD2, 6 bases. Germline CDR1 reads LNHDA; CDR2 reads SQIVND (reference sequence). The length of the CDR3 is 18 residues. Trimming left V 4 bases short and J 4 bases short, with 26 bases between. Here the CDR3 DNA reads TGTGCCAGTAGTACCGAAAGCCGCCGGGGGTGGCCCCCTTACGAGCAGTACTTC. It specifies CASSTESRRGWPPYEQYF.

The chain combines TRBV28 with TRBJ2-3; 10 bases are a match to TRBD1. V was clipped by 6 bases and J by 4 bases; unmatched bases: 4. The germline V gene encodes CDR1 MDHEN and CDR2 SYDVKM. This CDR3 region has 14 residues. The CDR3 loop reads CASRGQGLPDTQYF. The CDR3 nucleotides read TGTGCCAGCAGGGGACAGGGGCTCCCAGATACGCAGTATTTT.